These T cell receptor beta chains were read from a single sample in a study of radiotherapy plus CTLA-4 blockade in lung cancer. Libraries were prepared by immunoSEQ multiplex PCR; TCRdb keeps only in-frame clonotypes and omits some of them. This sample yields approximately 100,000 clones, of which around four fifths are seen a single time; around 3.7% belongs to the top ten. The sample was peripheral blood, taken from a patient treated with radiotherapy plus ipilimumab. The receptors here all came from a human donor with non-small cell lung cancer who had a partial response to radiotherapy plus ipilimumab. The CDR3 runs from the conserved cysteine through the conserved F or W. D genes are given only for firm matches. Clone size is stated in some rows and not others, as once, few, many or a class when expanded.

d_call	v_call	clone_size	j_call	cdr3_nt	cdr3_aa
TRBD2	TRBV9	-	TRBJ2-3	TGTGCCAGCAGCGTAGTTCCAGCGGGAGGTGAGGGTACGCAGTATTTT	CASSVVPAGGEGTQYF
-	TRBV4-1	few	TRBJ1-3	TGCGCCAGCAGCCAAGAAGAGGGAAACACCATATATTTT	CASSQEEGNTIYF
TRBD1	TRBV19	-	TRBJ2-1	TGTGCCAGTAGTTCCTGGACAGGGGTGGACAATGAGCAGTTCTTC	CASSSWTGVDNEQFF
-	TRBV14	few	TRBJ1-3	TGTGCCAGCAGCCCCCAATCGGGGAACACCATATATTTT	CASSPQSGNTIYF
-	TRBV7-3	-	TRBJ2-1	TGTGCCAGCAGCTTATCGTCGGGACTTCACTACAATGAGCAGTTCTTC	CASSLSSGLHYNEQFF
-	TRBV7-3	-	TRBJ2-2	TGTGCCAGCAGCCTAACCGGGGGGCGGAACACCGGGGAGCTGTTTTTT	CASSLTGGRNTGELFF
-	TRBV7-6	-	TRBJ1-1	TGTGCCAGCAGCTTAATTTTGGGGGGAACTGAAGCTTTCTTT	CASSLILGGTEAFF
-	TRBV5-8	-	TRBJ1-2	TGTGCCAGCAGCTTGGGACAGTATGGCTACACCTTC	CASSLGQYGYTF
-	TRBV5-6	-	TRBJ1-1	TGTGCCAGCAGCTTTCAGGGGAACACTGAAGCTTTCTTT	CASSFQGNTEAFF
TRBD1	TRBV2	-	TRBJ1-4	TGTGCCAGCAAGAGGACAGGGGATGAAAAACTGTTTTTT	CASKRTGDEKLFF
-	TRBV28	-	TRBJ1-1	TGTGCCAGCAGTTTCGAGGGGAGGAGGACTGAAGCTTTCTTT	CASSFEGRRTEAFF
-	TRBV4-2	-	TRBJ2-1	TGTGCCAGCAGCCAAGAAGGACCCGGTGGAGGGGAGCAGTTCTTC	CASSQEGPGGGEQFF
TRBD2	TRBV2	-	TRBJ2-7	TGTGCCAGCAGTATTAGGGGGACTAGCGGGAGTGTAGACGAGCAGTACTTC	CASSIRGTSGSVDEQYF
-	TRBV18	few	TRBJ2-7	TGTGCCAGCTCACCACCTCAGGGGTACGAGCAGTACTTC	CASSPPQGYEQYF
-	TRBV7-9	once	TRBJ2-3	TGTGCCAGCAGCTTAGATGTGGGAGTAAAAGATACGCAGTATTTT	CASSLDVGVKDTQYF
TRBD1	TRBV12-5	few	TRBJ2-3	TGTGCTAGTGGTTTGGGGACAGGGGGCACAGATACGCAGTATTTT	CASGLGTGGTDTQYF
-	TRBV18	-	TRBJ1-4	TGTGCCAGCTCACCGCAGGGGCCCGCAACTAATGAAAAACTGTTTTTT	CASSPQGPATNEKLFF
-	TRBV18	-	TRBJ2-1	TGTGCCAGCTCACCACCGGGTCTAGCGTCCGGCAATGAGCAGTTCTTC	CASSPPGLASGNEQFF
TRBD2	TRBV7-3	-	TRBJ2-3	TGTGCCAGCAGCTTGGGTGTCGGGGGGGGCACAGATACGCAGTATTTT	CASSLGVGGGTDTQYF
TRBD2	TRBV19	once	TRBJ2-5	TGTGCCAGTAGTACCTCAGGACTAGCGCAGACCCAGTACTTC	CASSTSGLAQTQYF
-	TRBV6-5	many	TRBJ1-4	TGTGCCAGCACCACAAGACGAGGTGGAGGCGAAAAACTGTTTTTT	CASTTRRGGGEKLFF
TRBD2	TRBV29-1	-	TRBJ2-1	TGCAGCGTAACTAGCGGCTACAATGAGCAGTTCTTC	CSVTSGYNEQFF
TRBD1	TRBV4-1	-	TRBJ1-2	TGCGCCAGCAGCCAAGAGCTGGACAGGGTCTATGGCTACACCTTC	CASSQELDRVYGYTF
-	TRBV6-5	few	TRBJ1-1	TGTGCCAGCAGGCCAAGCACGGACAGCACTGAAGCTTTCTTT	CASRPSTDSTEAFF
-	TRBV18	-	TRBJ1-1	TGTGCCAGCTTCCCCGTTAGAGTTCCCATGAACACTGAAGCTTTCTTT	CASFPVRVPMNTEAFF
-	TRBV9	once	TRBJ2-1	TGTGCCAGCAGCCCCCTAGCGACTGCCCCCAATGAGCAGTTCTTC	CASSPLATAPNEQFF